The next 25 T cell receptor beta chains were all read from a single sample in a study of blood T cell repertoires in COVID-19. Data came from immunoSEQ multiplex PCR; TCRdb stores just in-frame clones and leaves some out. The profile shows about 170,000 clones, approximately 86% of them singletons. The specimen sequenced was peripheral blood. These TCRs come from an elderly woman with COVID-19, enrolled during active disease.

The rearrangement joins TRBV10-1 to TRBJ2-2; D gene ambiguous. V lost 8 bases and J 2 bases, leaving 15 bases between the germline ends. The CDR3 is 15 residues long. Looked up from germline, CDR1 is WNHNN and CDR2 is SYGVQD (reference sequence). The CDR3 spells CASPESADNTGELFF. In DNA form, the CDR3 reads TGCGCCAGCCCCGAGTCGGCGGATAACACCGGGGAGCTGTTTTTT.

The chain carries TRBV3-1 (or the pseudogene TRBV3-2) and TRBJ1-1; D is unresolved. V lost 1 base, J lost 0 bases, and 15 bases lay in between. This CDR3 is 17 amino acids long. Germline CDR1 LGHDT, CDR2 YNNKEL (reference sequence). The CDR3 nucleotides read TGTGCCAGCAGCCAAGTCTACGGCAGACATATGAACACTGAAGCTTTCTTT. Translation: CASSQVYGRHMNTEAFF.

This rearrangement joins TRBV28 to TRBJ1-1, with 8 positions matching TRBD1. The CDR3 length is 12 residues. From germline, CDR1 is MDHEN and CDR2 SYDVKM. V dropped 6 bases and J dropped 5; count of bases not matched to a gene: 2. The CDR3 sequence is CASSTGGTEAFF. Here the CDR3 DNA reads TGTGCCAGCAGCACAGGGGGGACTGAAGCTTTCTTT.

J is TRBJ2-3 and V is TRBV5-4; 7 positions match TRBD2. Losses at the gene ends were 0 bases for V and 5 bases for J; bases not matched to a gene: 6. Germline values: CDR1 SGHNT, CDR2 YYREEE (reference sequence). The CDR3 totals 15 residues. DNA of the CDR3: TGTGCCAGCAGCTTGGATGGCGGGGGATTAGATACGCAGTATTTT. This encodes CASSLDGGGLDTQYF.

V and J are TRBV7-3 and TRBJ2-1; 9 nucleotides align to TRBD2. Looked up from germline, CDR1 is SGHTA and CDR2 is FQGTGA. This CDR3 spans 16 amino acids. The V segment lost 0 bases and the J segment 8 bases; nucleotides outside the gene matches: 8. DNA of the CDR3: TGTGCCAGCAGCTTAACCGGGACTAGCCGACGGGATGAGCAGTTCTTC. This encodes CASSLTGTSRRDEQFF.

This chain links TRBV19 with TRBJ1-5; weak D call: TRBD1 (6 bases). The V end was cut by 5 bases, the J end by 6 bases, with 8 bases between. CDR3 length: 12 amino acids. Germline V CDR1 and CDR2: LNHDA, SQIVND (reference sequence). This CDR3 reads CASSRRGQPQHF. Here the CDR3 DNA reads TGTGCCAGTAGTCGCAGGGGTCAGCCCCAGCATTTT. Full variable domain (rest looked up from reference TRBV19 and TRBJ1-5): DGGITQSPKYLFRKEGQNVTLSCEQNLNHDAMYWYRQDPGQGLRLIYYSQIVNDFQKGDIAEGYSVSREKKESFPLTVTSAQKNPTAFYLCASSRRGQPQHFGDGTRLSIL.

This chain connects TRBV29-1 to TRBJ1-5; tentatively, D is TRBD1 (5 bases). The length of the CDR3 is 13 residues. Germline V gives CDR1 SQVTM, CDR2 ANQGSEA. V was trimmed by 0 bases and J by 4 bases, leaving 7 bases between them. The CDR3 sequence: CSVEEQANQPQHF. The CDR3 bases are TGCAGCGTTGAAGAACAGGCGAATCAGCCCCAGCATTTT. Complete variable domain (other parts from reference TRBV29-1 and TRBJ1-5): SAVISQKPSRDICQRGTSLTIQCQVDSQVTMMFWYRQQPGQSLTLIATANQGSEATYESGFVIDKFPISRPNLTFSTLTVSNMSPEDSSIYLCSVEEQANQPQHFGDGTRLSIL.

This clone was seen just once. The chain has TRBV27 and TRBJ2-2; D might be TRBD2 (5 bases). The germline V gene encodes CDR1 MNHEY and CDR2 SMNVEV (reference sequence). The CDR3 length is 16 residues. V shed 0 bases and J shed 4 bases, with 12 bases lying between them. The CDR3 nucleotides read TGTGCCAGCAGTTTATCGAGGGCCCTCCCCACCGGGGAGCTGTTTTTT. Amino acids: CASSLSRALPTGELFF.

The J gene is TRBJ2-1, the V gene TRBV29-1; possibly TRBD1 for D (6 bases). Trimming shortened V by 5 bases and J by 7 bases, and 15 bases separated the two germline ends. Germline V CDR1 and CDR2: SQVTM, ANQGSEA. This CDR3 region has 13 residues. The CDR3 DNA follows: TGCAGCGTTCAGGGGACCAGAGGGAATGAGCAGTTCTTC. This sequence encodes CSVQGTRGNEQFF.

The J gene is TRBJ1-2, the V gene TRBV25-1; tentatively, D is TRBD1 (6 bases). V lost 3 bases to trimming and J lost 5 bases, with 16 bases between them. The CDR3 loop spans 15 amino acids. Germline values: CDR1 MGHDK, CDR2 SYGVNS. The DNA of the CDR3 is TGTGCCAGCAGTGAGGGCAGGGGCGCTGGATATGGCTACACCTTC. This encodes CASSEGRGAGYGYTF.

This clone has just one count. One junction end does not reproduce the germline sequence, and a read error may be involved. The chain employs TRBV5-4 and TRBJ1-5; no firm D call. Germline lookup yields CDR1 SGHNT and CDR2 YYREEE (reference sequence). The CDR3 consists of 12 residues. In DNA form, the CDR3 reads TGTGCCAGCAGCTTGGATTTAGGAGGCCCGTTTTTT. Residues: CASSLDLGGPFF.

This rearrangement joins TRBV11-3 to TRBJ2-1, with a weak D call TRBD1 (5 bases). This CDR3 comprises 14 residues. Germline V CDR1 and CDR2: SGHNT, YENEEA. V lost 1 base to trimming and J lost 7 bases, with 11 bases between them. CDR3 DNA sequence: TGTGCCAGCAGCTTAGGGTTAGGGGATAATGAGCAGTTCTTC. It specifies CASSLGLGDNEQFF.

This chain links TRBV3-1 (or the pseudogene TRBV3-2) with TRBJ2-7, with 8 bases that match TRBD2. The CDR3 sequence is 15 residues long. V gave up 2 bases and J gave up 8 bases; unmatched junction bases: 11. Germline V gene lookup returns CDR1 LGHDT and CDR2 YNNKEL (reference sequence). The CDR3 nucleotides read TGTGCCAGCAGCCAACTACCCGGACTAGCTAGCAAGCAGTACTTC. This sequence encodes CASSQLPGLASKQYF.

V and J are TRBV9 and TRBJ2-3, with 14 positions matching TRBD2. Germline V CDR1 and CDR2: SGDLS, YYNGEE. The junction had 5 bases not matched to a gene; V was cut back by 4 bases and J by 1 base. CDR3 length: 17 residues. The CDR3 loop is CASSSGLAGGRTDTQYF. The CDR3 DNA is TGTGCCAGCAGCTCTGGACTAGCGGGAGGACGCACAGATACGCAGTATTTT.

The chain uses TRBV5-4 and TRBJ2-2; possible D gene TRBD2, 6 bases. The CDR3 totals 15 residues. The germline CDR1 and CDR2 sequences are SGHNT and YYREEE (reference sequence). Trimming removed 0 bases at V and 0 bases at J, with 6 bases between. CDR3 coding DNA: TGTGCCAGCAGCTTGGGGGGGGCGAACACCGGGGAGCTGTTTTTT. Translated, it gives CASSLGGANTGELFF.

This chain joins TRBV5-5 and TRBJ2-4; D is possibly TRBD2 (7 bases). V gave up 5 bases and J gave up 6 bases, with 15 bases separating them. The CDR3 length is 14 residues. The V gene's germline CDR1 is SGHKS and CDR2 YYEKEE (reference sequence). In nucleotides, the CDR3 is TGTGCCAGCAGTCCCCGGAGGGGGGGAAACATTCAGTACTTC. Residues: CASSPRRGGNIQYF.

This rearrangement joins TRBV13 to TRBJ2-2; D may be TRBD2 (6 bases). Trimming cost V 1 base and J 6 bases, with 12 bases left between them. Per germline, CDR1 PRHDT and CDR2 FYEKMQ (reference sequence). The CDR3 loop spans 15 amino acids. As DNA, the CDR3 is TGTGCCAGCAGCTTAGAGTGGAGGGAGGCCGGGGAGCTGTTTTTT. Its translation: CASSLEWREAGELFF.

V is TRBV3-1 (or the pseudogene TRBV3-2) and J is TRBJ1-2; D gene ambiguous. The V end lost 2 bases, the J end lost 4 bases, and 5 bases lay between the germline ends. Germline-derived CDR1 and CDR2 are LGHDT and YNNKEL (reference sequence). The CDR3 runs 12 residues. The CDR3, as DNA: TGTGCCAGCAGCCAACAGGTCTATGGCTACACCTTC. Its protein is CASSQQVYGYTF.

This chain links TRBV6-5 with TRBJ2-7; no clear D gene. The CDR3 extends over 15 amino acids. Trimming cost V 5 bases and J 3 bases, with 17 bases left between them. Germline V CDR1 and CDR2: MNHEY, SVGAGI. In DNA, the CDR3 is TGTGCCAGCAGTCGGTCTTCAACTGTTAGCTACGAGCAGTACTTC. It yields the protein CASSRSSTVSYEQYF.

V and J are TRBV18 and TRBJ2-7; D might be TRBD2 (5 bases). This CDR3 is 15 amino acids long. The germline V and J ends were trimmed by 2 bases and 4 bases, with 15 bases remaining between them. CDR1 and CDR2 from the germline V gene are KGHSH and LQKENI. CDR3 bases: TGTGCCAGCTCACCATCTGGACTTAGCCGTTACGAGCAGTACTTC. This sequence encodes CASSPSGLSRYEQYF.

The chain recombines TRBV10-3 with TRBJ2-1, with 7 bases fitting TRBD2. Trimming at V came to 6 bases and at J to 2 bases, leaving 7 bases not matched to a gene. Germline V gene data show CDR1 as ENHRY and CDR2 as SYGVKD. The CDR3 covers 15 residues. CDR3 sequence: CAISPASGTYNEQFF. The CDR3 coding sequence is TGTGCCATCAGCCCCGCTAGCGGAACCTACAATGAGCAGTTCTTC.

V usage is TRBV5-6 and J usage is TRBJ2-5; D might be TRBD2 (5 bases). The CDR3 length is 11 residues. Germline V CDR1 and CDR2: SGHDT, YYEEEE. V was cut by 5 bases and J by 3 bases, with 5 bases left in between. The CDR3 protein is CASRREETQYF. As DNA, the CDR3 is TGTGCCAGCAGGCGGGAAGAGACCCAGTACTTC.

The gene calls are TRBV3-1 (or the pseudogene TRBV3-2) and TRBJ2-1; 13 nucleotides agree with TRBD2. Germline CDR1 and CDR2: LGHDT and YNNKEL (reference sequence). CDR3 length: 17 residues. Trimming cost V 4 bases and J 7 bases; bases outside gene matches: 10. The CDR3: CASSPVAGTSGTNEQFF. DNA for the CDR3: TGTGCCAGCAGCCCCGTCGCGGGGACTAGCGGGACGAATGAGCAGTTCTTC.

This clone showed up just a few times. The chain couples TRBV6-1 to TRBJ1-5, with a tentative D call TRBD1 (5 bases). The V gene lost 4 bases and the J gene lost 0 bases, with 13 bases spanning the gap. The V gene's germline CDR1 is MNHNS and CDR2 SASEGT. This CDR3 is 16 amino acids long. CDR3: CASSAGSGPSNQPQHF. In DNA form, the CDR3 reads TGTGCCAGCAGTGCTGGCTCAGGGCCTAGCAATCAGCCCCAGCATTTT.

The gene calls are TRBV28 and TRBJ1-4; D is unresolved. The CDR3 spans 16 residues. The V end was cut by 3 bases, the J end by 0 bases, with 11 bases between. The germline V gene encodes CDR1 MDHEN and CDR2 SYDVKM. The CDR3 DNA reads TGTGCCAGCAGTTTGGGCCAGGTTGCAACTAATGAAAAACTGTTTTTT. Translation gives CASSLGQVATNEKLFF.